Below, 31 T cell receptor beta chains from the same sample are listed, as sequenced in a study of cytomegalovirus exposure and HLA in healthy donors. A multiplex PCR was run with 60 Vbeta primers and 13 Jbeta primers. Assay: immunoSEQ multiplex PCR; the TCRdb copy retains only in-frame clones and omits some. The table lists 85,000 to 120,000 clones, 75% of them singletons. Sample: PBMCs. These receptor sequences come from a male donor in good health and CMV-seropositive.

CDR3 protein: CASSLTVGLAYDTQYF. In nucleotides, the CDR3 is TGTGCCAGCAGCTTAACGGTGGGACTAGCATACGATACGCAGTATTTT. This sequence joins TRBV7-3 and TRBJ2-3; 9 bases align to TRBD2. The germline gives CDR1 SGHTA, CDR2 FQGTGA. The CDR3 spans 16 residues. Trimming cost V 0 bases and J 6 bases; bases outside gene matches: 7.

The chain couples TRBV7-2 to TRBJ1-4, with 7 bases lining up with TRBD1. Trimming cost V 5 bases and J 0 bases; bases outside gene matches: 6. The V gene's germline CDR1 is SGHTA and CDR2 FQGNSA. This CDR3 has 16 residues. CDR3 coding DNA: TGTGCCAGCAGCAAACAGGGGCGGACAACTAATGAAAAACTGTTTTTT. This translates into CASSKQGRTTNEKLFF.

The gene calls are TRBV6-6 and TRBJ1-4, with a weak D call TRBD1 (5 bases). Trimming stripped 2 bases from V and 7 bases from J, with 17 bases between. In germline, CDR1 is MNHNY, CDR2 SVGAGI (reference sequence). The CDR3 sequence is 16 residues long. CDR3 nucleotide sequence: TGTGCCAGCAGTTACCCTTCGGCGGGGGGAGGTGAAAAACTGTTTTTT. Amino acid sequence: CASSYPSAGGGEKLFF.

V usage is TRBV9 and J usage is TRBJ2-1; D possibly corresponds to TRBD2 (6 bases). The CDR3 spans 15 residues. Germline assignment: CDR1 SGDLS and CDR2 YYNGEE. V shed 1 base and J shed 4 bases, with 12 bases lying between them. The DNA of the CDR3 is TGTGCCAGCAGCGTAACGGGAGCGGAGTACAATGAGCAGTTCTTC. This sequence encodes CASSVTGAEYNEQFF.

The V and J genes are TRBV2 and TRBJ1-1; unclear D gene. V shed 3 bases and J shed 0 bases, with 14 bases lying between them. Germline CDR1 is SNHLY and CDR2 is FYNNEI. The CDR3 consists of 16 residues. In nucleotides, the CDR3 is TGTGCCAGCAGTGAGAGAGGGTCGTTAGTGAACACTGAAGCTTTCTTT. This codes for CASSERGSLVNTEAFF.

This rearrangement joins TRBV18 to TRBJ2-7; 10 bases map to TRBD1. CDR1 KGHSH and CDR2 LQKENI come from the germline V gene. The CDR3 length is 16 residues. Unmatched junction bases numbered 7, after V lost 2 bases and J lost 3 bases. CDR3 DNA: TGTGCCAGCTCACCATTCGGCGGACAGGGGGACTACGAGCAGTACTTC. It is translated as CASSPFGGQGDYEQYF. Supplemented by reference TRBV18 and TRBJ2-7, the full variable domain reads NAGVMQNPRHLVRRRGQEARLRCSPMKGHSHVYWYRQLPEEGLKFMVYLQKENIIDESGMPKERFSAEFPKEGPSILRIQQVVRGDSAAYFCASSPFGGQGDYEQYFGPGTRLTVT.

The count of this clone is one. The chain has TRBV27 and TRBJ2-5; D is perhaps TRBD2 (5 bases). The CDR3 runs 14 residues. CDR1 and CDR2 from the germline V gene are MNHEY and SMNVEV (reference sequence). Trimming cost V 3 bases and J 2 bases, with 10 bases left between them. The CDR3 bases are TGTGCCAGCAGTTTTGTGGCGGGTCAAGAGACCCAGTACTTC. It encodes CASSFVAGQETQYF.

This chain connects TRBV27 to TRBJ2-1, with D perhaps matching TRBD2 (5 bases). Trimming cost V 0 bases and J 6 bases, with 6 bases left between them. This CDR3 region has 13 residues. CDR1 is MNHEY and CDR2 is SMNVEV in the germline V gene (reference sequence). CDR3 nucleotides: TGTGCCAGCAGTTTATCGGGGAGCAATGAGCAGTTCTTC. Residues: CASSLSGSNEQFF.

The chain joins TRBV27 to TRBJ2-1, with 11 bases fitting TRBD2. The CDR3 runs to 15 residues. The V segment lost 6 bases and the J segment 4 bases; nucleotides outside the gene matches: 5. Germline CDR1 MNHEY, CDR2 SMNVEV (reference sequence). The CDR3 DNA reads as TGTGCCAGCAGGTTCGGGACTAGCGGTTACAATGAGCAGTTCTTC. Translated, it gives CASRFGTSGYNEQFF.

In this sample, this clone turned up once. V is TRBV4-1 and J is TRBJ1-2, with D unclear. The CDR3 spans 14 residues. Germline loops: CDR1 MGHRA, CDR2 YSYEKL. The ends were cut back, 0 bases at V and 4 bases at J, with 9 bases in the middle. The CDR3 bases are TGCGCCAGCAGCCAAGAAAACGGAGGCTATGGCTACACCTTC. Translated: CASSQENGGYGYTF.

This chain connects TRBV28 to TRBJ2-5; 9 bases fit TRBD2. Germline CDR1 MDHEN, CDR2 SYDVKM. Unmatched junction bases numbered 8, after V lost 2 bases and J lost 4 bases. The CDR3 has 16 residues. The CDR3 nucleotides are TGTGCCAGCAGTTTAGCGGGCGGGAGGGGGGTAGAGACCCAGTACTTC. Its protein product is CASSLAGGRGVETQYF.

This CDR3 is CASSSTGVETQYF. The CDR3 coding sequence is TGTGCCAGCAGCTCCACAGGGGTGGAGACCCAGTACTTC. The V and J genes are TRBV5-4 and TRBJ2-5; 7 nucleotides align to TRBD1. V shed 3 bases and J 5 bases; nucleotides not matched to a gene: 4. Per germline, CDR1 SGHNT and CDR2 YYREEE (reference sequence). There are 13 residues in the CDR3.

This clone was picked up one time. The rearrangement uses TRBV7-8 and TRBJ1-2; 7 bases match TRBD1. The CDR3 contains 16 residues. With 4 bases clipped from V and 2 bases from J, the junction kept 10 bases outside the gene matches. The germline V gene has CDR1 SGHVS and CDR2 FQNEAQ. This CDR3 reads CASSSSRDRINYGYTF. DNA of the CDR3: TGTGCCAGCAGCTCCAGCCGGGACAGAATAAACTATGGCTACACCTTC.

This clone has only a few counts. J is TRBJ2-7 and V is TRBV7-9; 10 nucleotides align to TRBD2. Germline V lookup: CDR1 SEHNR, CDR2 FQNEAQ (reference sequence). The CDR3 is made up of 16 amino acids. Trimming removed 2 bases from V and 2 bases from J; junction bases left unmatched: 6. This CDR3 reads CASSLSTSGTPYEQYF. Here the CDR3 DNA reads TGTGCCAGCAGCTTAAGTACTAGCGGGACCCCCTACGAGCAGTACTTC. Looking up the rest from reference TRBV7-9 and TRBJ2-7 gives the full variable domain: DTGVSQNPRHKITKRGQNVTFRCDPISEHNRLYWYRQTLGQGPEFLTYFQNEAQLEKSRLLSDRFSAERPKGSFSTLEIQRTEQGDSAMYLCASSLSTSGTPYEQYFGPGTRLTVT.

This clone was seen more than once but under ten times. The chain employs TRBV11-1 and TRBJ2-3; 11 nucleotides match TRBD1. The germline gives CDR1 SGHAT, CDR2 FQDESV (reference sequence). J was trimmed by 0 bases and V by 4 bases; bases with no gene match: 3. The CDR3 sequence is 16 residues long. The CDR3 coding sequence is TGTGCCAGCAGCTACCGGGACAGGGGGAGCACAGATACGCAGTATTTT. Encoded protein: CASSYRDRGSTDTQYF.

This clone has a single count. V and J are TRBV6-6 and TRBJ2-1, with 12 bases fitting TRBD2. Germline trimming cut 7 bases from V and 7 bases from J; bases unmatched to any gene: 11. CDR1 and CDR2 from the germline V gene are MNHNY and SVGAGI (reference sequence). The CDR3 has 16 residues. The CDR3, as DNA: TGTGCCAGCACCCACGGAGGACTAGCGGGGCGGAATGAGCAGTTCTTC. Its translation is CASTHGGLAGRNEQFF.

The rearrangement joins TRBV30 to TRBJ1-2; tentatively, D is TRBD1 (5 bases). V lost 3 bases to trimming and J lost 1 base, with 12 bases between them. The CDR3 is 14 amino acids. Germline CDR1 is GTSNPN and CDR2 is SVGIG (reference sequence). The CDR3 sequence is CAWSPGEGNYGYTF. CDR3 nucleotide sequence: TGTGCCTGGAGCCCGGGGGAGGGTAACTATGGCTACACCTTC.

In nucleotides, the CDR3 is TGTGCCAGCAGCTTGCCTAGCGGTGACAATGAGCAGTTCTTC. Translation gives CASSLPSGDNEQFF. The rearrangement links TRBV5-4 to TRBJ2-1, with 7 bases matching TRBD2. Germline CDR1 and CDR2: SGHNT and YYREEE (reference sequence). The CDR3 extends over 14 amino acids. The V gene end was trimmed by 1 base and the J gene end by 5 bases; junction bases not matched to a gene: 3. Variable domain in full (rest from reference TRBV5-4 and TRBJ2-1): ETGVTQSPTHLIKTRGQQVTLRCSSQSGHNTVSWYQQALGQGPQFIFQYYREEENGRGNFPPRFSGLQFPNYSSELNVNALELDDSALYLCASSLPSGDNEQFFGPGTRLTVL.

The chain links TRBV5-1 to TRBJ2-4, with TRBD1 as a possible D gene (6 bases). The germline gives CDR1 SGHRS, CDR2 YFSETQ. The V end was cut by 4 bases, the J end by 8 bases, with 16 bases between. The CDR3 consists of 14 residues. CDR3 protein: CASSVTGSLDIQYF. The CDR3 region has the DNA TGCGCCAGCAGCGTTACAGGGAGTTTAGACATTCAGTACTTC.

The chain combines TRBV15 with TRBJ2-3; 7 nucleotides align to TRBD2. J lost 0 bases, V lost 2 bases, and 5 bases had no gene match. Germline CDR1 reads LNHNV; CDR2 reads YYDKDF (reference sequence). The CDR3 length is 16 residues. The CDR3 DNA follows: TGTGCCACCAGCAGATCGAGGACTAGTAGCACAGATACGCAGTATTTT. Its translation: CATSRSRTSSTDTQYF.

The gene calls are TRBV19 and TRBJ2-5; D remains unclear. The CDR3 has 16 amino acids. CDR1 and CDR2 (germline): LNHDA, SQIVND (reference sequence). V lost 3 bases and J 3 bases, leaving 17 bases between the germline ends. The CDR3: CASSILSNEQKETQYF. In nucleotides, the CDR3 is TGTGCCAGTAGTATCCTCTCCAATGAACAGAAAGAGACCCAGTACTTC.

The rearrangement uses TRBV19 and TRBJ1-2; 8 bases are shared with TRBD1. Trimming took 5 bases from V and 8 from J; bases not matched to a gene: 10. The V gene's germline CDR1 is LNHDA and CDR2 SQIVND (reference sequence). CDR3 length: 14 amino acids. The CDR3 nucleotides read TGTGCCAGTAGTCCCACCCCGGACAGGGACGGCTACACCTTC. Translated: CASSPTPDRDGYTF.

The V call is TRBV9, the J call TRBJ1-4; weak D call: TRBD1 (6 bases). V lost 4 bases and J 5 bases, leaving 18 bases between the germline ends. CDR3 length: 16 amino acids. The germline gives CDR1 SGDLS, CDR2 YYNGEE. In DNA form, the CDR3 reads TGTGCCAGCAGCCCGGAAGAGGACAGCGTGAATGAAAAACTGTTTTTT. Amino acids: CASSPEEDSVNEKLFF.

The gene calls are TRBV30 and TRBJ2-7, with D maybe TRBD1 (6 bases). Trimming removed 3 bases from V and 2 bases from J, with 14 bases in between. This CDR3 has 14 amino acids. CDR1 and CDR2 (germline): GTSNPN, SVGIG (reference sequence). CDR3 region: CAWRPRGLTYEQYF. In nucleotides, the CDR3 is TGTGCCTGGAGACCCAGGGGCCTGACCTACGAGCAGTACTTC.

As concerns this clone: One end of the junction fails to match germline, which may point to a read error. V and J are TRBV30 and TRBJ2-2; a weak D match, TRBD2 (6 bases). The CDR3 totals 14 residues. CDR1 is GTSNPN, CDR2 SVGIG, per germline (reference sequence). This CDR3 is CAWGLTRSSGELLF. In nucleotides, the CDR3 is TGTGCCTGGGGTTTGACGAGATCCTCGGGGGAGCTGCTTTTT.

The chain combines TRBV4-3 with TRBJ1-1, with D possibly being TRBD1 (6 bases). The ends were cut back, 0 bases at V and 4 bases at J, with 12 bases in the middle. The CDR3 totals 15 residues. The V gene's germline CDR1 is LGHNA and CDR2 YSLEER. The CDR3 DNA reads TGCGCCAGCAGCCAAGAGGGGGGGCTTATCACTGAAGCTTTCTTT. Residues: CASSQEGGLITEAFF.

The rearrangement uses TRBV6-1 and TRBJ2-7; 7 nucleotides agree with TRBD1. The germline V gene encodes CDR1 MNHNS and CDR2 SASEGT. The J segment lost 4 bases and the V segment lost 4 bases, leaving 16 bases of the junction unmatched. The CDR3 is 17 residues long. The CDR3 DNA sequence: TGTGCCAGCAGTGGACTTGGGAGTGGACAGGCCGTGTACGAGCAGTACTTC. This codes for CASSGLGSGQAVYEQYF.

The CDR3 nucleotides read TGTGCCAGCAGTTCACTGAAGGGGAAAAGCCAAGAGACCCAGTACTTC. Amino acids: CASSSLKGKSQETQYF. The V call is TRBV6-5, the J call TRBJ2-5; the D gene is possibly TRBD1 (5 bases). Germline V gives CDR1 MNHEY, CDR2 SVGAGI. Between the trimmed V and J ends, which lost 4 bases and 1 base, there was a span of 16 bases. The CDR3 extends over 16 amino acids.

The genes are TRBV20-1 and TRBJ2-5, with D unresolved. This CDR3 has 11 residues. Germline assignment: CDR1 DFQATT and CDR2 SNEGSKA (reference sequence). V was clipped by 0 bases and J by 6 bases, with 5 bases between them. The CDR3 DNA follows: TGCAGTGCTAGAGATAGCCAGACCCAGTACTTC. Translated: CSARDSQTQYF.

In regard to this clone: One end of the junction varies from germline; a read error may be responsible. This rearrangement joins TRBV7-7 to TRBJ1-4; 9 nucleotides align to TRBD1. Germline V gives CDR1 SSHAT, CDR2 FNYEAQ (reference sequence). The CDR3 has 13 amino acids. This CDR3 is CASSSDRGGKLFF. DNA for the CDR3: TGTGCTAGCAGCTCGGACAGGGGAGGAAAACTGTTTTTT.

The CDR3 loop reads CASSSRGQNNEQYF. DNA for the CDR3: TGTGCCAGCAGCTCCCGAGGACAGAATAACGAGCAGTACTTC. The chain employs TRBV7-2 and TRBJ2-7, with D possibly TRBD1 on 6 matching bases. From germline, CDR1 is SGHTA and CDR2 FQGNSA. Trimming pared 4 bases from V and 5 bases from J, leaving 15 bases between. There are 14 residues in the CDR3.